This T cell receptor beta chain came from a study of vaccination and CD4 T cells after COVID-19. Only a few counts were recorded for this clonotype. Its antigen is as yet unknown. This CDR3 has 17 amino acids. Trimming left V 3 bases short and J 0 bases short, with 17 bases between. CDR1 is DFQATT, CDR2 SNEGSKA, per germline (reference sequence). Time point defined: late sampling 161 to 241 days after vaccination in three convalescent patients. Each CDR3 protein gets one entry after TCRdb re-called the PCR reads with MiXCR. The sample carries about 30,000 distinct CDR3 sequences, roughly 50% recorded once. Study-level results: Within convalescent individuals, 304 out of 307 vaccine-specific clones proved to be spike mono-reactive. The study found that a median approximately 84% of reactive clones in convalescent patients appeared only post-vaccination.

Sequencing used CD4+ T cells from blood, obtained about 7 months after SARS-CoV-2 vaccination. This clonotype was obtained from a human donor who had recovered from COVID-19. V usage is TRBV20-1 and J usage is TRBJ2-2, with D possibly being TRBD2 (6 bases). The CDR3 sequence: CSARRRGGLANTGELFF. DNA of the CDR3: TGCAGTGCTAGGAGGCGGGGTGGTTTAGCGAACACCGGGGAGCTGTTTTTT.